This TCR beta chain emerged from a study of control samples from healthy donors and cancer patients. Some clones are missing from TCRdb's copy, which holds only in-frame ones; the method was immunoSEQ multiplex PCR. The sample comprises tens of thousands of clones, around four fifths of which are singletons, and approximately 2.9% rests with the top ten. The germline V gene encodes CDR1 SGHRS and CDR2 YFSETQ. This CDR3 has 14 amino acids. The V gene lost 0 bases and the J gene lost 4 bases, with 9 bases spanning the gap. The specimen sequenced was PBMCs. The chain is built from TRBV5-1 and TRBJ2-3; maybe TRBD2 (6 bases). The receptor's source is a woman in her fifties or sixties with lung cancer. CDR3 nucleotides: TGCGCCAGCAGCTTGGCGGAGGGGTCAGATACGCAGTATTTT. It translates to CASSLAEGSDTQYF.